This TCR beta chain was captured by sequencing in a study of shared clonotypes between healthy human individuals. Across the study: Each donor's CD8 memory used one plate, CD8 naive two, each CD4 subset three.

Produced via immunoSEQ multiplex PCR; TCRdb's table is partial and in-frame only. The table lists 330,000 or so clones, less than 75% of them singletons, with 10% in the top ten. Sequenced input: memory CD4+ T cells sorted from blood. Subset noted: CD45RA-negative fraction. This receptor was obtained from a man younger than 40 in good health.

The CDR3 DNA is TGCGCCAGCAGCTCAGGGACCCTCCTCCGAGAGACCCAGTACTTC. Amino acid sequence: CASSSGTLLRETQYF. The chain links TRBV5-1 to TRBJ2-5; either TRBD1 or TRBD2 may fit D (5 bases each). Per germline, CDR1 SGHRS and CDR2 YFSETQ. Trimming took off 3 bases at V and 4 bases at J, with 16 bases between the two ends. This CDR3 comprises 15 residues.